Shown below are 10 T cell receptor beta chains from a single sample sequenced in a study of T cells in Graves' hyperthyroidism and ophthalmopathy. Template material for amplifying TCR beta CDR3 regions consisted of RNA transcripts. When the TCR CDR3 underwent first-round RT-PCR, the HTBI primer set was used. From the multiplex PCR reads, TCRdb called clonotypes with MiXCR, one entry per CDR3 protein. The table includes a few hundred thousand distinct CDR3 sequences, around 20% detected once. Specimen: blood. All receptors derive from a woman in her 50s with Graves' hyperthyroidism.

There are many counts of this clonotype. The gene calls are TRBV11-2 and TRBJ2-5; D not certain. This CDR3 is 15 amino acids long. V gave up 5 bases and J gave up 2 bases, with 15 bases separating them. CDR1 is SGHAT, CDR2 FQNNGV, per germline. The CDR3 nucleotides are TGTGCCAGCAGCCTCCTTATGGTACCGCAAGAGACCCAGTACTTC. This encodes CASSLLMVPQETQYF.

This clonotype has a handful of counts. This chain connects TRBV4-1 to TRBJ1-2, with D perhaps matching TRBD1 (5 bases). The V gene's germline CDR1 is MGHRA and CDR2 YSYEKL. V was cut by 1 base and J by 5 bases, with 11 bases left in between. There are 14 residues in the CDR3. The CDR3 bases are TGCGCCAGCAGCCAAGTAGGGGACCTGTATGGCTACACCTTC. This codes for CASSQVGDLYGYTF.

This clonotype was observed many times. The rearrangement uses TRBV11-2 and TRBJ2-2; weak D call: TRBD1 (5 bases). The CDR3 has 15 amino acids. The V end was cut by 7 bases, the J end by 4 bases, with 16 bases between. The germline gives CDR1 SGHAT, CDR2 FQNNGV. CDR3 residues: CASTPRQGSTGELFF. The CDR3 DNA sequence: TGTGCCAGCACCCCTAGGCAGGGTAGCACCGGGGAGCTGTTTTTT.

This sequence joins TRBV2 and TRBJ1-1; D remains ambiguous. The CDR3 has 13 amino acids. Germline V gives CDR1 SNHLY, CDR2 FYNNEI. Deletions cut 8 bases from V and 0 bases from J, with 10 bases between. The CDR3 loop is CASADILNTEAFF. The CDR3 DNA reads TGTGCCAGCGCCGACATTCTGAACACTGAAGCTTTCTTT.

CDR3 sequence reads: CASSLGAGGTYEQYF. DNA for the CDR3: TGTGCCAGCAGTTTAGGGGCGGGAGGGACCTACGAGCAGTACTTC. The rearrangement uses TRBV12-3 or TRBV12-4 and TRBJ2-7; TRBD2 agrees at 9 bases. This CDR3 has 15 amino acids. Trimming cost V 1 base and J 2 bases; bases outside gene matches: 3.

The rearrangement uses TRBV11-2 and TRBJ2-7; the D is unclear. Deletions cut 5 bases from V and 2 bases from J, with 13 bases between. The length of the CDR3 is 14 residues. Germline CDR1 and CDR2: SGHAT and FQNNGV. CDR3 protein: CASSPLVRTYEQYF. The CDR3 region has the DNA TGTGCCAGCAGCCCCCTGGTCCGGACCTACGAGCAGTACTTC.

V is TRBV3-1 and J is TRBJ2-7; D call uncertain. V shed 5 bases and J shed 4 bases, with 12 bases lying between them. Germline V CDR1 and CDR2: LGHDT, YNNKEL (reference sequence). The CDR3 length is 13 residues. In DNA form, the CDR3 reads TGTGCCAGCAGCTTAGTGGTGGGATACGAGCAGTACTTC. Its protein product is CASSLVVGYEQYF.

The chain carries TRBV3-1 and TRBJ2-5; D unresolved. Trimming took 6 bases from V and 5 from J, leaving 10 bases between them. Germline CDR1 LGHDT, CDR2 YNNKEL (reference sequence). The CDR3 consists of 12 residues. The CDR3 here is CASRDERETQYF. The CDR3 DNA sequence: TGTGCCAGCAGAGATGAACGGGAGACCCAGTACTTC.

This clonotype was picked up many times. This sequence joins TRBV2 and TRBJ2-7; tentatively, D is TRBD1 (6 bases). Trimming stripped 8 bases from V and 1 base from J, with 12 bases between. The V gene's germline CDR1 is SNHLY and CDR2 FYNNEI. The CDR3 has 13 residues. CDR3 residues: CASRGQGSYEQYF. CDR3 in DNA: TGTGCCAGCCGGGGACAAGGATCCTACGAGCAGTACTTC.

In its sample, this clonotype was seen a few times. CDR3 sequence (DNA): TGTGCCAGTAGTACCTCCGGACCCTTCACCAACACTGAAGCTTTCTTT. Translated: CASSTSGPFTNTEAFF. J is TRBJ1-1 and V is TRBV19; D is undetermined. V shed 4 bases and J shed 2 bases, with 17 bases lying between them. The CDR3 spans 16 residues. Germline CDR1 LNHDA, CDR2 SQIVND (reference sequence).